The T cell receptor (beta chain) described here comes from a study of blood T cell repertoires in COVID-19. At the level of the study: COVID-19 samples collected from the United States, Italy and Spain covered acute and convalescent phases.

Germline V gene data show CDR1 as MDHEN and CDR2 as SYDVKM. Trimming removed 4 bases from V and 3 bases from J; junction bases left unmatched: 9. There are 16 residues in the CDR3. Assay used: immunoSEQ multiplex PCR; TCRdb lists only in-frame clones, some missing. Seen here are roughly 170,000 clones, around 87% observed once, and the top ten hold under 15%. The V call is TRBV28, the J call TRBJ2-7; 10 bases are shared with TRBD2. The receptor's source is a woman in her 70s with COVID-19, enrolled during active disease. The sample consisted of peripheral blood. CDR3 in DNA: TGTGCCAGCAGTTCCCTCCAACTAGCGGGGATCTACGAGCAGTACTTC. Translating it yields CASSSLQLAGIYEQYF.